The sequence of this T cell receptor beta chain was determined in a study of blood T cell repertoires in COVID-19. Study as a whole: The United States, Italy and Spain were the sources of the acute and convalescent COVID-19 samples. PBMCs, B-cell-depleted T cells, or T cells provided the cDNA or gDNA that made up the material.

Germline loops: CDR1 SGHAT, CDR2 FQNNGV. V lost 6 bases to trimming and J lost 0 bases, with 8 bases between them. CDR3 size: 13 residues. Source study methods: Reference gene primer amplification yielded estimated nucleated cell counts. The data were produced by immunoSEQ multiplex PCR, yet TCRdb's version contains in-frame clones alone and is incomplete. V and J calls plus clone size are reproduced from that table; the DNA served to infer D and trimming. The data hold 250,000 to 350,000 clones, with about 81% observed a single time. Seattle patients were enrolled during active infection and followed longitudinally.

The chain combines TRBV11-2 with TRBJ1-2; maybe TRBD1 (6 bases). This receptor was identified in a human donor with COVID-19, enrolled during active disease. The donor label of this sample is uncertain. Specimen: peripheral blood. Here the CDR3 DNA reads TGTGCCAGCAGACAGGGATCTAACTATGGCTACACCTTC. This sequence encodes CASRQGSNYGYTF.